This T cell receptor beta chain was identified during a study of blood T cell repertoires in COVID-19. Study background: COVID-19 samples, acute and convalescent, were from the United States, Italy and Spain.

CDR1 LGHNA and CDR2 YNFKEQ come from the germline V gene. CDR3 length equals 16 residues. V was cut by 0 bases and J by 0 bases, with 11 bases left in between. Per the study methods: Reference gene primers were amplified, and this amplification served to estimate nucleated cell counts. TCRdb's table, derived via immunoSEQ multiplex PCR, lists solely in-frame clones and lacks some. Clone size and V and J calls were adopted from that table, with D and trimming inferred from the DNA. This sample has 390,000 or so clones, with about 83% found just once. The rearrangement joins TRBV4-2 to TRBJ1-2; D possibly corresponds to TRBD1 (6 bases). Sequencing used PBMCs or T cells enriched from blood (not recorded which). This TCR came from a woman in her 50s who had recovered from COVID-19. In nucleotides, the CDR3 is TGTGCCAGCAGCCAAGAAGGGGGACCCGCTAACTATGGCTACACCTTC. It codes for CASSQEGGPANYGYTF.